This T cell receptor (beta chain) was recovered during a study of T cells in Graves' hyperthyroidism and ophthalmopathy. Amplified TCR beta CDR3 regions derived from RNA transcripts. The HTBI primer set drove a first-round RT-PCR of the TCR CDR3. Using its own MiXCR run on the multiplex PCR reads, TCRdb lists one record per CDR3 protein. The data show about 640,000 distinct CDR3 sequences, roughly 20% seen once. Trimming removed 2 bases from V and 4 bases from J, with 9 bases in between. Germline V gene data show CDR1 as MNHNS and CDR2 as SASEGT. CDR3 length equals 14 residues. This clonotype originated in a man between 25 and 39 years old with Graves' ophthalmopathy. The chain carries TRBV6-1 and TRBJ2-1; unclear D gene. The sequenced sample was blood. The CDR3 DNA reads TGTGCCAGCAGTGAATCGGCACCTTACAATGAGCAGTTCTTC. It yields the protein CASSESAPYNEQFF.